These 16 T cell receptor beta chains share one sample of origin, sequenced in a study of cytomegalovirus exposure and HLA in healthy donors. This PCR relied on a set of 60 Vbeta primers and 13 Jbeta primers. Assay: immunoSEQ multiplex PCR; the TCRdb copy retains only in-frame clones and omits some. The repertoire table contains tens of thousands of clones. The sequencing sample was made of PBMCs. The receptors were gathered from a female donor in good health and CMV-seropositive.

CDR3: CASSMDRSYEQYF. The CDR3 DNA reads TGTGCCAGCAGCATGGACAGGTCCTACGAGCAGTACTTC. The chain has TRBV28 and TRBJ2-7, with 7 bases lining up with TRBD1. Trimming removed 6 bases from V and 1 base from J; junction bases left unmatched: 3. The CDR3 loop spans 13 amino acids. Per the germline V gene, CDR1 is MDHEN and CDR2 is SYDVKM.

The V gene is TRBV28, the J gene TRBJ2-3; 11 bases are shared with TRBD2. The V gene's germline CDR1 is MDHEN and CDR2 SYDVKM. The CDR3 runs to 18 residues. Trimming took 6 bases from V and 4 from J; bases not matched to a gene: 15. The CDR3 DNA sequence: TGTGCCAGCAGCCCCCTCCTATCTAGCGGGAGGTTGGCAGATACGCAGTATTTT. This sequence encodes CASSPLLSSGRLADTQYF.

By frequency, this clone is medium-sized (0.01 to 0.1%). The V call is TRBV5-6, the J call TRBJ2-1, with 9 positions matching TRBD1. From germline, CDR1 is SGHDT and CDR2 YYEEEE. The V and J ends lost 2 bases and 2 bases, in that order; junction bases with no gene match: 2. The CDR3 runs to 15 residues. Here the CDR3 DNA reads TGTGCCAGCAGCTTCGGGGACAGGGCCTACAATGAGCAGTTCTTC. This translates into CASSFGDRAYNEQFF.

V usage is TRBV14 and J usage is TRBJ1-1; D is unclear. This CDR3 region has 13 residues. V lost 0 bases and J lost 6, with 8 bases in between. From germline, CDR1 is SGHDN and CDR2 FVKESK. CDR3 DNA sequence: TGTGCCAGCAGCCAAGAAAGTTACTCTGAAGCTTTCTTT. This sequence encodes CASSQESYSEAFF.

The V call is TRBV7-9, the J call TRBJ2-5, with D maybe TRBD2 (6 bases). The CDR3 runs to 17 residues. Germline values: CDR1 SEHNR, CDR2 FQNEAQ (reference sequence). V was clipped by 5 bases and J by 1 base, with 20 bases between them. CDR3 loop: CASSPSLARDTQETQYF. DNA for the CDR3: TGTGCCAGCAGCCCCTCCCTAGCGCGAGACACCCAAGAGACCCAGTACTTC. The full variable domain, with the rest looked up from reference TRBV7-9 and TRBJ2-5, is DTGVSQNPRHKITKRGQNVTFRCDPISEHNRLYWYRQTLGQGPEFLTYFQNEAQLEKSRLLSDRFSAERPKGSFSTLEIQRTEQGDSAMYLCASSPSLARDTQETQYFGPGTRLLVL.

As to this clone: At one end, the junction sequence differs from germline, possibly due to a read error. V and J are TRBV5-1 and TRBJ2-7, with D tentatively TRBD1 (6 bases). Germline V gives CDR1 SGHRS, CDR2 YFSETQ. CDR3 length: 13 residues. In DNA, the CDR3 is TGCGCCAGCAGCGACCCGACAGGCTACGAGCAGTCCTTC. Its protein product is CASSDPTGYEQSF. Full variable domain (remainder filled in from reference TRBV5-1 and TRBJ2-7): KAGVTQTPRYLIKTRGQQVTLSCSPISGHRSVSWYQQTPGQGLQFLFEYFSETQRNKGNFPGRFSGRQFSNSRSEMNVSTLELGDSALYLCASSDPTGYEQSFGPGTRLTVT.

V usage is TRBV4-2 and J usage is TRBJ2-7; 10 bases map to TRBD2. After removal of 0 bases from V and 0 bases from J, the junction contained 2 bases not matched to a gene. Germline lookup yields CDR1 LGHNA and CDR2 YNFKEQ. The CDR3 is 16 amino acids. In DNA, the CDR3 is TGTGCCAGCAGCCAAGACGGGACTAGCGCCTCCTACGAGCAGTACTTC. Amino acid sequence: CASSQDGTSASYEQYF.

The V call is TRBV11-2, the J call TRBJ2-1; D might be TRBD1 (7 bases). The CDR3 runs 15 residues. Trimming shortened V by 0 bases and J by 4 bases, and 10 bases separated the two germline ends. In germline, CDR1 is SGHAT, CDR2 FQNNGV. In nucleotides, the CDR3 is TGTGCCAGCAGCTTAGAACAGGGGAGGTACAATGAGCAGTTCTTC. Its protein product is CASSLEQGRYNEQFF.

The genes are TRBV6-1 and TRBJ1-4; perhaps TRBD1 as D (6 bases). The CDR3 extends over 13 amino acids. Germline values: CDR1 MNHNS, CDR2 SASEGT. V lost 4 bases and J 8 bases, leaving 11 bases between the germline ends. CDR3 sequence (DNA): TGTGCCAGCAGTGCACAGGGTAGGGAAAAACTGTTTTTT. Encoded protein: CASSAQGREKLFF.

Concerning this clone itself: One junction end disagrees with the germline gene, perhaps due to a read error. The rearrangement links TRBV9 to TRBJ2-5, with a weak D call TRBD1 (8 bases). The CDR3 loop spans 14 amino acids. Germline lookup yields CDR1 SGDLS and CDR2 YYNGEE. CDR3 sequence: CASSVAQGGENQYF. In DNA, the CDR3 is TGTGCCAGCAGCGTAGCACAGGGGGGGGAGAACCAGTACTTC.

This rearrangement joins TRBV5-6 to TRBJ2-1; TRBD2 aligns across 10 bases. The CDR3 extends over 16 amino acids. Germline CDR1 reads SGHDT; CDR2 reads YYEEEE. Trimming cost V 0 bases and J 6 bases; bases outside gene matches: 6. The DNA for the CDR3 is TGTGCCAGCAGCTTGGGGCTAGCGGGGGTAAGCAATGAGCAGTTCTTC. Protein product: CASSLGLAGVSNEQFF.

V gene TRBV7-6 combines with J gene TRBJ2-1; 8 positions match TRBD1. The V segment lost 6 bases and the J segment 5 bases; nucleotides outside the gene matches: 0. Per germline, CDR1 SGHVS and CDR2 FNYEAQ. The CDR3 has 12 amino acids. In DNA, the CDR3 is TGTGCCAGCAGGGGACAGGACAATGAGCAGTTCTTC. It is translated as CASRGQDNEQFF.

The V call is TRBV18, the J call TRBJ2-1; D is possibly TRBD1 (7 bases). Germline values: CDR1 KGHSH, CDR2 LQKENI. V was clipped by 1 base and J by 5 bases, with 12 bases between them. The CDR3 contains 15 residues. The chain's CDR3 is CASSPLGGQNNEQFF. The DNA for the CDR3 is TGTGCCAGCTCACCACTGGGGGGACAGAACAATGAGCAGTTCTTC.

The rearrangement joins TRBV6-5 to TRBJ1-6, with 9 bases identical to TRBD1. The CDR3 spans 15 residues. Germline values: CDR1 MNHEY, CDR2 SVGAGI. Losses at the gene ends were 4 bases for V and 7 bases for J; bases not matched to a gene: 5. CDR3 loop: CASSSGTGTNSPLHF. Here the CDR3 DNA reads TGTGCCAGCAGTTCCGGGACAGGGACCAATTCACCCCTCCACTTT.

The chain recombines TRBV10-3 with TRBJ1-4; TRBD1 might be the D (6 bases). This CDR3 spans 13 amino acids. Trimming shortened V by 7 bases and J by 6 bases, and 12 bases separated the two germline ends. CDR1 ENHRY and CDR2 SYGVKD come from the germline V gene. DNA for the CDR3: TGTGCCATCAATTCAGGGGAAGATGAAAAACTGTTTTTT. Encoded protein: CAINSGEDEKLFF.

V is TRBV7-9 and J is TRBJ2-5; D unclear. Germline V gene data show CDR1 as SEHNR and CDR2 as FQNEAQ (reference sequence). The germline V and J ends were trimmed by 2 bases and 5 bases, with 12 bases remaining between them. The CDR3 sequence is 14 residues long. The CDR3 region has the DNA TGTGCCAGCAGCTTAAGAGCAGGTCTGGAGACCCAGTACTTC. Amino acids: CASSLRAGLETQYF.